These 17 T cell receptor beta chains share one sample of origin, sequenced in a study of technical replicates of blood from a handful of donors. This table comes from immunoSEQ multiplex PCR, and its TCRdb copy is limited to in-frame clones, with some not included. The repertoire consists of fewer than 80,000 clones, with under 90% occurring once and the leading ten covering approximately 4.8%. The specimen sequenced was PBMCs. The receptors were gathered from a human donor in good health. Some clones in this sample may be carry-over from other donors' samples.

CDR3 DNA: TGTGCCAGCAGCTTCGGGACTAGCGGGAGCTGGGCCTACAATGAGCAGTTCTTC. It translates to CASSFGTSGSWAYNEQFF. The rearrangement uses TRBV7-6 and TRBJ2-1; 14 nucleotides line up with TRBD2. Germline V CDR1 and CDR2: SGHVS, FNYEAQ. This CDR3 is 18 amino acids long. Unmatched junction bases numbered 6, after V lost 3 bases and J lost 2 bases.

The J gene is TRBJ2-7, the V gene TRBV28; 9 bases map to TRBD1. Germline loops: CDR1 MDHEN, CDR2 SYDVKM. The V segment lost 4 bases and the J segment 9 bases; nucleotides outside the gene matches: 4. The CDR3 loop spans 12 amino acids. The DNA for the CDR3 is TGTGCCAGCAGTTCCCAGGGACAGGGGCAGTACTTC. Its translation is CASSSQGQGQYF.

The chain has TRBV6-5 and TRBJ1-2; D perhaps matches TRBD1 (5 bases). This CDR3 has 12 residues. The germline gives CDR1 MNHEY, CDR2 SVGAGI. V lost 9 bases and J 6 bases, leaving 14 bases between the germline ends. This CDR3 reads CASWRGVDGYTF. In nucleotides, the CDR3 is TGTGCCAGTTGGAGGGGCGTGGATGGCTACACCTTC.

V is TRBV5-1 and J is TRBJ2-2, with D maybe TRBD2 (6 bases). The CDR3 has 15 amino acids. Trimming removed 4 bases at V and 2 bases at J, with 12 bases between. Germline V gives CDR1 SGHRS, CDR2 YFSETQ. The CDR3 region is CASSTSGLNTGELFF. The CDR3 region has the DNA TGCGCCAGCAGCACCTCGGGACTTAACACCGGGGAGCTGTTTTTT.

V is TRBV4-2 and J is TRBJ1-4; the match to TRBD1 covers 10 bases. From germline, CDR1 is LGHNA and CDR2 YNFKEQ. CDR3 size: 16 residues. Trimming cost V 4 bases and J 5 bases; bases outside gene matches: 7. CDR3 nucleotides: TGTGCCAGCAGCCCATACCTGGGACAGGGGAATGAAAAACTGTTTTTT. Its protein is CASSPYLGQGNEKLFF.

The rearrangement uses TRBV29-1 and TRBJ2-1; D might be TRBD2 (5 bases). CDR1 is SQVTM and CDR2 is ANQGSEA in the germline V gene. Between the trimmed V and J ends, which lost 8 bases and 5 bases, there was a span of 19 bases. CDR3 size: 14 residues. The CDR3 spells CSLGRSGFNNEQFF. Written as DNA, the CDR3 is TGCAGCTTAGGACGGAGCGGTTTTAACAATGAGCAGTTCTTC.

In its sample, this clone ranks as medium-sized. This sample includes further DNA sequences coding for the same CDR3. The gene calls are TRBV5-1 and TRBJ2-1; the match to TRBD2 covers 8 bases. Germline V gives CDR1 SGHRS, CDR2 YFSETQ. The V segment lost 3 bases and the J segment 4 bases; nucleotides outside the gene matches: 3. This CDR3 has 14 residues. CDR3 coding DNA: TGCGCCAGCAGCTCGGCGGGAGGATACAATGAGCAGTTCTTC. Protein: CASSSAGGYNEQFF.

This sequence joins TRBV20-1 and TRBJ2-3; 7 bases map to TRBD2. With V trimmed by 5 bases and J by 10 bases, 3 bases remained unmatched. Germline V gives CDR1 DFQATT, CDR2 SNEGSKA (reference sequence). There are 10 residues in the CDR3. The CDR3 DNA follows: TGCAGTGCTTGGGGGGGAGCGCAGTATTTT. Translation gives CSAWGGAQYF.

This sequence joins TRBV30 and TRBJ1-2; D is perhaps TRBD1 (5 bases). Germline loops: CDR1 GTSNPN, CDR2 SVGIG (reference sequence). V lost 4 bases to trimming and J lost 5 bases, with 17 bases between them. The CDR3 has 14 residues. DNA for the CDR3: TGTGCCTGGACCCAAGTCAGGGTGGGATATGGCTACACCTTC. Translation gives CAWTQVRVGYGYTF.

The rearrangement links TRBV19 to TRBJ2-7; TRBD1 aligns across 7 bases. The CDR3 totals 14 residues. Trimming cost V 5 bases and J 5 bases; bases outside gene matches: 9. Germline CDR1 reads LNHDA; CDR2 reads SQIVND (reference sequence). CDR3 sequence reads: CASSRVDRDHEQYF. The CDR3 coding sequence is TGTGCCAGTAGTCGAGTCGACAGGGACCACGAGCAGTACTTC.

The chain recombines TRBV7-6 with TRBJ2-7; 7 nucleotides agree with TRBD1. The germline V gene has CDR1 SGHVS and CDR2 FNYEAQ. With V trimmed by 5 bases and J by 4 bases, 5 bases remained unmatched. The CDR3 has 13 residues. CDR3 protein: CASSTGQLYEQYF. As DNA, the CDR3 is TGTGCCAGCAGCACGGGACAGCTGTACGAGCAGTACTTC. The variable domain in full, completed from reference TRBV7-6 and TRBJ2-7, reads GAGVSQSPRYKVTKRGQDVALRCDPISGHVSLYWYRQALGQGPEFLTYFNYEAQQDKSGLPNDRFSAERPEGSISTLTIQRTEQRDSAMYRCASSTGQLYEQYFGPGTRLTVT.

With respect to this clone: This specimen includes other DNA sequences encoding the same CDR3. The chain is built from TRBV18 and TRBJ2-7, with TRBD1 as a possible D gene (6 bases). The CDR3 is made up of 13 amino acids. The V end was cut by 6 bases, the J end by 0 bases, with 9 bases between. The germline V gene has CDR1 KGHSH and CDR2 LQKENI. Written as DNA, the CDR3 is TGTGCCAGCTCGCGGACAGACTCCTACGAGCAGTACTTC. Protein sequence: CASSRTDSYEQYF.

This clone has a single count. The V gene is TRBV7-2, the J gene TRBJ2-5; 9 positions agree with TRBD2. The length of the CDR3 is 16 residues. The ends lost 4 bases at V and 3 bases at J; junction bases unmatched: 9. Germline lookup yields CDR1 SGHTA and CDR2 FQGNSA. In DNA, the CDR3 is TGTGCCAGCAGCTATCCTGGTCTAGCGGGGAAAGAGACCCAGTACTTC. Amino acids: CASSYPGLAGKETQYF.

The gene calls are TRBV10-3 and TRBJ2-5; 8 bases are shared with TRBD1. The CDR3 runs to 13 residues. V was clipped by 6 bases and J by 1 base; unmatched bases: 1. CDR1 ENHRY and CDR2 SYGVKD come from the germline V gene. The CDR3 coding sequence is TGTGCCATCAGAGGGACAGGCCAAGAGACCCAGTACTTC. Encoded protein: CAIRGTGQETQYF.

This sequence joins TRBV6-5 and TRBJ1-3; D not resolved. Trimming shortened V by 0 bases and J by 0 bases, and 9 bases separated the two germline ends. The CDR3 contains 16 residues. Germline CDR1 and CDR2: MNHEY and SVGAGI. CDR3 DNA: TGTGCCAGCAGTTACTCCAACAAGAACTCTGGAAACACCATATATTTT. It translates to CASSYSNKNSGNTIYF.

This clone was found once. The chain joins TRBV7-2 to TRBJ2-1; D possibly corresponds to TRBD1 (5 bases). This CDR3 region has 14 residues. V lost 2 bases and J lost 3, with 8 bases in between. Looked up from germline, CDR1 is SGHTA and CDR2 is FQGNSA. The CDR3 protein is CASSLYRNYNEQFF. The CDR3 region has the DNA TGTGCCAGCAGCTTATACAGGAACTACAATGAGCAGTTCTTC.

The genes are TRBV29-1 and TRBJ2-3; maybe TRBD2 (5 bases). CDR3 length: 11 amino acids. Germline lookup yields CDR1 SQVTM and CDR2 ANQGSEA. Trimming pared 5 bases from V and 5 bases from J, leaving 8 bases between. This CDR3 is CSVPEGDTQYF. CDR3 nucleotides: TGCAGCGTTCCCGAGGGAGATACGCAGTATTTT.